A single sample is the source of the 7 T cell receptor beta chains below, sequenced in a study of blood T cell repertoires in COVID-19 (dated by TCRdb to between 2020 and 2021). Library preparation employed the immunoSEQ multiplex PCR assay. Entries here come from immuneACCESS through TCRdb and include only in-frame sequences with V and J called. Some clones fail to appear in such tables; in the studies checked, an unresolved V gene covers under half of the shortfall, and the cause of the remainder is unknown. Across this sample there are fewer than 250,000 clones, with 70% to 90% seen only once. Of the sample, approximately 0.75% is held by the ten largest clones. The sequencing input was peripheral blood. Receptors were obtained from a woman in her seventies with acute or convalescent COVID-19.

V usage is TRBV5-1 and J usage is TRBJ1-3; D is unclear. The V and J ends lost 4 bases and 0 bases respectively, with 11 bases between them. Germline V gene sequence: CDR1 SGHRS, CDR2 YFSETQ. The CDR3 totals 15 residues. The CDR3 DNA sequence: TGCGCCAGCAGCCGGGAGGGAGCCTCTGGAAACACCATATATTTT. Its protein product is CASSREGASGNTIYF.

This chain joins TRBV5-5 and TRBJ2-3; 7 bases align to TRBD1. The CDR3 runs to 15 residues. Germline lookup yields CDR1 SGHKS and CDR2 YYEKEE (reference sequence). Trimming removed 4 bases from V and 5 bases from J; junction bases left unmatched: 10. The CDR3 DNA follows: TGTGCCAGCAGCCCTCCCGGGACAGCTAGAGATACGCAGTATTTT. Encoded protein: CASSPPGTARDTQYF.

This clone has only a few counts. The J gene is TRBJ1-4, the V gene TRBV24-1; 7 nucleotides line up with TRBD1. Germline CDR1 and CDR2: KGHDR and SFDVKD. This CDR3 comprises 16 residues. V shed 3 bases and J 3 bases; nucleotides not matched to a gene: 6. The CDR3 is CATSDPRQGPNEKLFF. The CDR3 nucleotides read TGTGCCACCAGTGATCCCCGACAGGGCCCTAATGAAAAACTGTTTTTT.

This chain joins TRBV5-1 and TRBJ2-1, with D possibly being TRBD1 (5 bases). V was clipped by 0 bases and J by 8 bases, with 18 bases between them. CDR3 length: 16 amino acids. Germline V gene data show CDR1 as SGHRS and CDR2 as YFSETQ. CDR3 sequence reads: CASSLARAGMGHEQFF. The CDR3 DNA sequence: TGCGCCAGCAGCTTGGCCCGGGCAGGGATGGGGCATGAGCAGTTCTTC.

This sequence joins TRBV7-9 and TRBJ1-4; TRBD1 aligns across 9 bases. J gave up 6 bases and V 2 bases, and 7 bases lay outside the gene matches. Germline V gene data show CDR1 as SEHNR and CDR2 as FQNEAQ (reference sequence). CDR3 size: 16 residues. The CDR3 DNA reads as TGTGCCAGCAGCTTACCTCAACAGGGGGCATATGAAAAACTGTTTTTT. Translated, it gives CASSLPQQGAYEKLFF.

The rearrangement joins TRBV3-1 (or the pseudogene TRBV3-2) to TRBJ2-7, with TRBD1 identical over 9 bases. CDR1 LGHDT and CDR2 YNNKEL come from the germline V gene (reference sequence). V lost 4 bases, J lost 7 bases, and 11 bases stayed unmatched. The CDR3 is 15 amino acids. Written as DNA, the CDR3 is TGTGCCAGCAGCCCAAGGACAGGGGAACTAACGGAGCAGTACTTC. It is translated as CASSPRTGELTEQYF.

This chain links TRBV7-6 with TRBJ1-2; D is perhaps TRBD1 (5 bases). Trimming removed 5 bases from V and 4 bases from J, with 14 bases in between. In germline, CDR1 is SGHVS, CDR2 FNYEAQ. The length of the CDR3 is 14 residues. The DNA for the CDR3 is TGTGCCAGCAGCCCGCTCCGCGACAGCTATGGCTACACCTTC. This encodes CASSPLRDSYGYTF.